The 27 T cell receptor beta chains listed next were all sequenced from one sample in a study of blood T cell repertoires in COVID-19. This table comes from immunoSEQ multiplex PCR, and its TCRdb copy is limited to in-frame clones, with some not included. The sample contains about 420,000 clones, approximately 90% of which appear only once. Source material: peripheral blood. These receptor sequences come from a man younger than 35 with COVID-19, enrolled during active disease.

The V gene is TRBV3-1 (or the pseudogene TRBV3-2), the J gene TRBJ2-5, with 10 bases that match TRBD2. Germline values: CDR1 LGHDT, CDR2 YNNKEL (reference sequence). The CDR3 extends over 19 amino acids. Trimming cost V 0 bases and J 3 bases; bases outside gene matches: 13. The CDR3 spells CASSQDITSGKSRKETQYF. CDR3 bases: TGTGCCAGCAGCCAAGATATCACTAGCGGGAAATCTCGGAAAGAGACCCAGTACTTC.

The J gene is TRBJ2-5, the V gene TRBV29-1, with 10 bases aligning to TRBD2. CDR3 length: 16 amino acids. The V and J ends lost 2 bases and 5 bases, in that order; junction bases with no gene match: 11. Germline V CDR1 and CDR2: SQVTM, ANQGSEA. CDR3 residues: CSVESSGRARRETQYF. The DNA of the CDR3 is TGCAGCGTTGAATCGAGCGGGAGGGCCCGCCGGGAGACCCAGTACTTC.

The genes are TRBV4-1 and TRBJ1-1; D is undetermined. Trimming removed 0 bases at V and 0 bases at J, with 8 bases between. The CDR3 sequence is 15 residues long. Germline V gene lookup returns CDR1 MGHRA and CDR2 YSYEKL. CDR3 residues: CASSQDRRMNTEAFF. CDR3 nucleotides: TGCGCCAGCAGCCAAGATCGGCGGATGAACACTGAAGCTTTCTTT.

The CDR3 spells CASSERGGASYEQYF. As DNA, the CDR3 is TGTGCCAGCAGTGAACGAGGGGGGGCATCCTACGAGCAGTACTTC. The chain has TRBV2 and TRBJ2-7, with a possible D match to TRBD2 (7 bases). V gave up 2 bases and J gave up 1 base, with 12 bases separating them. Germline values: CDR1 SNHLY, CDR2 FYNNEI. This CDR3 comprises 15 residues.

The V gene is TRBV11-3, the J gene TRBJ2-7; 8 bases align to TRBD1. The CDR3 sequence is 12 residues long. After removal of 8 bases from V and 5 bases from J, the junction contained 5 bases not matched to a gene. Germline V CDR1 and CDR2: SGHNT, YENEEA. The CDR3 DNA reads as TGTGCCAGCGACCAGGGGGCGAACGAGCAGTACTTC. It encodes CASDQGANEQYF.

The V and J genes are TRBV19 and TRBJ1-6; a weak D match, TRBD1 (5 bases). V was clipped by 1 base and J by 10 bases, with 14 bases between them. Germline V lookup: CDR1 LNHDA, CDR2 SQIVND (reference sequence). This CDR3 is built from 15 residues. CDR3 sequence reads: CASSIGGTAGSPLHF. CDR3 DNA sequence: TGTGCCAGTAGTATAGGGGGCACGGCAGGGTCACCCCTCCACTTT.

The chain has TRBV9 and TRBJ2-3; TRBD1 is a possible D gene (5 bases). Germline assignment: CDR1 SGDLS and CDR2 YYNGEE. This CDR3 spans 14 amino acids. The V and J ends lost 0 bases and 3 bases respectively, with 8 bases between them. CDR3 in amino acids: CASSVDTGTDTQYF. The DNA for the CDR3 is TGTGCCAGCAGCGTAGATACAGGAACAGATACGCAGTATTTT.

The chain couples TRBV27 to TRBJ2-7; TRBD2 matches at 7 bases. The CDR3 runs 14 residues. Per germline, CDR1 MNHEY and CDR2 SMNVEV (reference sequence). With V trimmed by 6 bases and J by 3 bases, 8 bases remained unmatched. CDR3 DNA: TGTGCCAGCAGGTCCGGGGGAGGGGTCTACGAGCAGTACTTC. Protein sequence: CASRSGGGVYEQYF.

This chain joins TRBV27 and TRBJ1-5; TRBD1 matches 8 bases. The CDR3 sequence is 17 residues long. Germline CDR1 MNHEY, CDR2 SMNVEV (reference sequence). V gave up 6 bases and J gave up 0 bases; unmatched junction bases: 10. CDR3 sequence: CASRPDRGGYSNQPQHF. The CDR3 bases are TGTGCCAGCAGACCAGACAGGGGCGGGTATAGCAATCAGCCCCAGCATTTT.

The rearrangement links TRBV2 to TRBJ2-1; TRBD2 agrees at 7 bases. CDR3 size: 13 residues. Germline assignment: CDR1 SNHLY and CDR2 FYNNEI. V lost 6 bases and J lost 6; bases outside the gene matches: 5. In nucleotides, the CDR3 is TGTGCCAGCAGGGCGGGAGCCATCAATGAGCAGTTCTTC. This sequence encodes CASRAGAINEQFF.

J is TRBJ2-5 and V is TRBV3-1 (or the pseudogene TRBV3-2); 10 positions agree with TRBD2. The ends lost 4 bases at V and 4 bases at J; junction bases unmatched: 15. The CDR3 has 18 residues. Germline V gene sequence: CDR1 LGHDT, CDR2 YNNKEL (reference sequence). For the CDR3, the DNA is TGTGCCAGCAGCCTACAACACAAGCGGGAGGGCCTAGGAGAGACCCAGTACTTC. Its translation: CASSLQHKREGLGETQYF.

J is TRBJ1-3 and V is TRBV6-4; D not resolved. V was cut by 2 bases and J by 0 bases, with 8 bases left in between. The CDR3 runs to 15 residues. Looked up from germline, CDR1 is MRHNA and CDR2 is SNTAGT. The CDR3 nucleotides are TGTGCCAGCAGTGACAGCGATAGCTCTGGAAACACCATATATTTT. Its protein is CASSDSDSSGNTIYF.

The rearrangement links TRBV11-2 to TRBJ2-3; weak D call: TRBD1 (6 bases). CDR1 and CDR2 from the germline V gene are SGHAT and FQNNGV. V was pared by 4 bases and J by 2 bases, with 10 bases between. This CDR3 contains 14 residues. The CDR3 region has the DNA TGTGCCAGCAGCTCAAACAGGGCCACAGATACGCAGTATTTT. Translated, it gives CASSSNRATDTQYF.

J is TRBJ2-3 and V is TRBV30, with 7 bases identical to TRBD2. J lost 0 bases, V lost 3 bases, and 9 bases had no gene match. There are 16 residues in the CDR3. CDR1 and CDR2 from the germline V gene are GTSNPN and SVGIG (reference sequence). The CDR3, as DNA: TGTGCCTGGAGGGAATCCAGCGGGGTTAGCACAGATACGCAGTATTTT. Its protein is CAWRESSGVSTDTQYF.

The chain joins TRBV29-1 to TRBJ1-4; D not resolved. V was trimmed by 7 bases and J by 5 bases, leaving 14 bases between them. The CDR3 has 13 amino acids. Per the germline V gene, CDR1 is SQVTM and CDR2 is ANQGSEA. CDR3: CSAQRTGNEKLFF. The CDR3 nucleotides read TGCAGCGCCCAAAGGACGGGGAATGAAAAACTGTTTTTT.

The chain couples TRBV5-1 to TRBJ2-5; D is undetermined. V dropped 7 bases and J dropped 2 bases, with 9 bases sitting between them. From germline, CDR1 is SGHRS and CDR2 YFSETQ. This CDR3 is 12 amino acids long. The CDR3 nucleotides are TGCGCCAGCGCGGTGCAGCAAGAGACCCAGTACTTC. Amino acids: CASAVQQETQYF.

The chain uses TRBV3-1 (or the pseudogene TRBV3-2) and TRBJ1-1, with TRBD1 matching 9 bases. The V gene end was trimmed by 6 bases and the J gene end by 6 bases; junction bases not matched to a gene: 2. The CDR3 loop spans 12 amino acids. From germline, CDR1 is LGHDT and CDR2 YNNKEL (reference sequence). The CDR3, as DNA: TGTGCCAGCAGTCGACAGGGGGCTGAAGCTTTCTTT. Its translation: CASSRQGAEAFF.

J is TRBJ2-2 and V is TRBV6-2 or TRBV6-3, with 8 bases fitting TRBD2. With V trimmed by 6 bases and J by 8 bases, 5 bases remained unmatched. The CDR3 spans 13 residues. CDR1 and CDR2 (germline): MNHEY, SVGEGT. The CDR3 is CASSRSGKGELFF. CDR3 coding DNA: TGTGCCAGCAGCCGTAGCGGGAAAGGGGAGCTGTTTTTT.

This clone was seen only once. CDR3 in amino acids: CASSNTLGAGGDDTQYF. The CDR3, as DNA: TGTGCCAGCAGTAATACCCTCGGGGCGGGAGGCGACGATACGCAGTATTTT. V usage is TRBV7-9 and J usage is TRBJ2-3; TRBD2 agrees at 8 bases. The germline CDR1 and CDR2 sequences are SEHNR and FQNEAQ (reference sequence). CDR3 size: 17 residues. V was pared by 6 bases and J by 6 bases, with 17 bases of the junction left unmatched.

The chain joins TRBV12-5 to TRBJ1-3; TRBD1 matches 7 bases. The V gene's germline CDR1 is LGHNT and CDR2 FRNRAP. The CDR3 is 21 residues long. The junction had 19 bases not matched to a gene; V was cut back by 2 bases and J by 0 bases. CDR3: CASGLPPTGVSRRASGNTIYF. CDR3 in DNA: TGTGCTAGTGGTTTGCCGCCCACAGGGGTATCACGACGAGCCTCTGGAAACACCATATATTTT.

This chain links TRBV20-1 with TRBJ2-7, with D perhaps TRBD2 (6 bases). Trimming left V 3 bases short and J 3 bases short, with 6 bases between. The germline gives CDR1 DFQATT, CDR2 SNEGSKA (reference sequence). The CDR3 has 11 amino acids. The CDR3 nucleotides are TGCAGTGCTAGGGGGGGCTACGAGCAGTACTTC. Amino acids: CSARGGYEQYF.

This clone was seen a single time. This chain connects TRBV19 to TRBJ1-2; the match to TRBD1 covers 9 bases. Germline values: CDR1 LNHDA, CDR2 SQIVND (reference sequence). The CDR3 is 14 amino acids. J was trimmed by 8 bases and V by 5 bases; bases with no gene match: 9. The CDR3 nucleotides read TGTGCCAGTAGTCCCCTAGGACAGGGGATGGGCTACACCTTC. Amino acid sequence: CASSPLGQGMGYTF.

This chain uses TRBV7-3 with TRBJ2-1, with 11 bases lining up with TRBD2. CDR3 size: 16 residues. J was trimmed by 4 bases and V by 5 bases; bases with no gene match: 7. Germline V gene lookup returns CDR1 SGHTA and CDR2 FQGTGA. CDR3 sequence: CASSRLASGRYNEQFF. The CDR3 DNA reads as TGTGCCAGCAGCCGTCTCGCTAGCGGGAGGTACAATGAGCAGTTCTTC.

This clone was picked up a small number of times. The J gene is TRBJ2-1, the V gene TRBV2, with TRBD2 identical over 11 bases. CDR3 length equals 17 residues. Germline V lookup: CDR1 SNHLY, CDR2 FYNNEI. Trimming took 7 bases from V and 4 from J; bases not matched to a gene: 12. In nucleotides, the CDR3 is TGTGCCAGCAACGGACTAGCGGGCGGAGGTGGGTACAATGAGCAGTTCTTC. It yields the protein CASNGLAGGGGYNEQFF.

The gene calls are TRBV12-3 or TRBV12-4 and TRBJ2-7; D not certain. The CDR3 length is 11 residues. V lost 6 bases to trimming and J lost 5 bases, with 8 bases between them. The CDR3 DNA sequence: TGTGCCAGCAGGAGTGGGCACGAGCAGTACTTC. Translation gives CASRSGHEQYF.

The chain recombines TRBV11-3 with TRBJ2-1, with TRBD1 as a possible D gene (6 bases). The length of the CDR3 is 15 residues. Germline V lookup: CDR1 SGHNT, CDR2 YENEEA. Trimming cost V 5 bases and J 1 base, with 12 bases left between them. The DNA for the CDR3 is TGTGCCAGCAGCCCCCGACAGGTTTCCTACAATGAGCAGTTCTTC. Its translation: CASSPRQVSYNEQFF.

The chain recombines TRBV9 with TRBJ1-5, with D hard to call. V was cut by 8 bases and J by 4 bases, with 13 bases left in between. Germline assignment: CDR1 SGDLS and CDR2 YYNGEE. CDR3 length: 13 amino acids. The CDR3 region is CARSGKTNQPQHF. The CDR3 region has the DNA TGTGCCAGATCGGGAAAAACTAATCAGCCCCAGCATTTT. The variable domain in full, completed from reference TRBV9 and TRBJ1-5, reads DSGVTQTPKHLITATGQRVTLRCSPRSGDLSVYWYQQSLDQGLQFLIQYYNGEERAKGNILERFSAQQFPDLHSELNLSSLELGDSALYFCARSGKTNQPQHFGDGTRLSIL.